This T cell receptor beta chain stems from a study of shared clonotypes between healthy human individuals. Study summary: The plates for each donor numbered three CD4 naive, three CD4 memory, two CD8 naive and one CD8 memory.

About this clone itself: What it binds is unknown.

The assay used deep level. Here immunoSEQ multiplex PCR was the method, and the copy in TCRdb shows in-frame clones only, minus some. The table lists some 2.4 million clones, 80% to 95% of them singletons. Germline V lookup: CDR1 MDHEN, CDR2 SYDVKM. This CDR3 comprises 15 residues. Germline trimming cut 7 bases from V and 4 bases from J; bases unmatched to any gene: 7. General study points: Relative to clonotypes present in all four donors, those not shared had lower generation probabilities. Genetic and exposure-history diversity was limited by the small donor number.

Sequencing input: naive CD4+ T cells from PBMCs. Subset specified: CD45RA+ positively selected. This receptor was obtained from a man aged 18 to 29 in good health. Some clones in this sample may be carry-over from other donors' samples. The V call is TRBV28, the J call TRBJ1-2; 12 nucleotides line up with TRBD1. The CDR3 DNA follows: TGTGCCAGCACTACCGGGACAGGGGGCAGCTATGGCTACACCTTC. This translates into CASTTGTGGSYGYTF.